The present T cell receptor (beta chain) was sequenced within a study of blood T cells in healthy people across ages. General study findings and limits: Unsorted PBMCs blocked a conclusive comparison of naive and antigen-experienced cells.

Deletions cut 4 bases from V and 3 bases from J, with 10 bases between. CDR1 and CDR2 from the germline V gene are MDHEN and SYDVKM. This CDR3 region has 13 residues. In its sample, this clonotype was seen a few times. The antigen is unknown. With a J-beta primer mix and a sample-barcoded 5' primer, a second PCR ran about 6 to 11 cycles. TCRdb redid the calling of the 5' RACE reads with MiXCR, one entry per CDR3 protein. The table has approximately 800,000 distinct CDR3 sequences, roughly 56% seen once; the top ten hold more than 25%. Sequenced input: blood. This TCR was sampled from a man aged 40-49 years in good health. This rearrangement joins TRBV28 to TRBJ2-7; D might be TRBD1 (6 bases). The CDR3 reads CASSSGQNYEQYF. The CDR3 DNA is TGTGCCAGCAGTTCCGGACAGAACTACGAGCAGTACTTC.